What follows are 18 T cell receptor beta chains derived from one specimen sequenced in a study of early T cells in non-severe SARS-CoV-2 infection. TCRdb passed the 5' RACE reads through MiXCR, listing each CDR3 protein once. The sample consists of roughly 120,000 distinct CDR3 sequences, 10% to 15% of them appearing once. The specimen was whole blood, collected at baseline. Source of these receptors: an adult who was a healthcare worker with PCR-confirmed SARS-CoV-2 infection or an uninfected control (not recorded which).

The CDR3 is CSATDTGAIGKPQHF. The CDR3 DNA reads as TGCAGTGCTACAGATACAGGGGCCATAGGGAAGCCCCAGCATTTT. The rearrangement links TRBV20-1 to TRBJ1-5, with 7 bases lining up with TRBD1. The length of the CDR3 is 15 residues. Unmatched junction bases numbered 14, after V lost 4 bases and J lost 8 bases. Germline lookup yields CDR1 DFQATT and CDR2 SNEGSKA (reference sequence).

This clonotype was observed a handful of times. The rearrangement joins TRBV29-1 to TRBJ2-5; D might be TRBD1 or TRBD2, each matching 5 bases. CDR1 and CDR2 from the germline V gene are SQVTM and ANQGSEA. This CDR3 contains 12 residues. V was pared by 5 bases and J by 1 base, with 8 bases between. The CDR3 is CSVRGIQETQYF. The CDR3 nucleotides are TGCAGCGTTCGGGGCATCCAAGAGACCCAGTACTTC.

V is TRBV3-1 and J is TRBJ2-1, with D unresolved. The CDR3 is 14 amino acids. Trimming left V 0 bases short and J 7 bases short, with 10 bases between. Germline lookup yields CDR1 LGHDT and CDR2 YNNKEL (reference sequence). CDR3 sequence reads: CASSQERLRNEQFF. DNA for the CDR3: TGTGCCAGCAGCCAAGAAAGGCTAAGGAATGAGCAGTTCTTC.

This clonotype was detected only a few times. CDR3 coding DNA: TGTGCCAGCAGTCCGGGACGTTTGGCAGCCTACGAGCAGTACTTC. Its translation: CASSPGRLAAYEQYF. The chain is built from TRBV12-3 or TRBV12-4 and TRBJ2-7, with D perhaps matching TRBD1 or TRBD2 (5 bases each). The CDR3 spans 15 residues. V was cut by 5 bases and J by 2 bases, with 16 bases left in between.

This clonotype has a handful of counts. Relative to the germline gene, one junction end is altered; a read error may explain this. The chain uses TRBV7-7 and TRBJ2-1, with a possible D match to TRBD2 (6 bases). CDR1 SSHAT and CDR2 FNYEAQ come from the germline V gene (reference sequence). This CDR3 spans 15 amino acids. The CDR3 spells CASSVLAFGNNEQFF. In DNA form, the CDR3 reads TGTGCTAGCAGCGTACTAGCATTTGGTAACAATGAGCAGTTCTTC.

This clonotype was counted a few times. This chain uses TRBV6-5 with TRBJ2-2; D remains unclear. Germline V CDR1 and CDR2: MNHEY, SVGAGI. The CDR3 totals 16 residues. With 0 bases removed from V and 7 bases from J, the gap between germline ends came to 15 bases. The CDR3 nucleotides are TGTGCCAGCAGTTACTCTTCATCCGGGCCCCGCGGGGAGCTGTTTTTT. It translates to CASSYSSSGPRGELFF.

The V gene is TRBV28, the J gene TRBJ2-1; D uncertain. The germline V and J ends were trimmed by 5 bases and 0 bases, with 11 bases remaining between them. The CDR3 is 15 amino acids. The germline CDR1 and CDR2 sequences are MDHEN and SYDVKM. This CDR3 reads CASSARLGSYNEQFF. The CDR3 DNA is TGTGCCAGCAGTGCCCGACTTGGCTCCTACAATGAGCAGTTCTTC.

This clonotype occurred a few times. CDR3 DNA sequence: TGTGCCAGCAGCCAAGTCTCCTACGAGCAGTACTTC. Amino acids: CASSQVSYEQYF. The chain combines TRBV3-1 with TRBJ2-7; D unresolved. Germline V gene sequence: CDR1 LGHDT, CDR2 YNNKEL (reference sequence). Trimming removed 1 base at V and 0 bases at J, with 1 base between. The CDR3 consists of 12 residues.

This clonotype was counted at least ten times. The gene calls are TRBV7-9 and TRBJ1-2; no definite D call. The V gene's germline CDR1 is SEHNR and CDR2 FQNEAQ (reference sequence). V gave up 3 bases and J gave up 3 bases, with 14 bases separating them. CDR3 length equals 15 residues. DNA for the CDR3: TGTGCCAGCAGCTTTAGCTCTCAATTCGACTATGGCTACACCTTC. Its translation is CASSFSSQFDYGYTF.

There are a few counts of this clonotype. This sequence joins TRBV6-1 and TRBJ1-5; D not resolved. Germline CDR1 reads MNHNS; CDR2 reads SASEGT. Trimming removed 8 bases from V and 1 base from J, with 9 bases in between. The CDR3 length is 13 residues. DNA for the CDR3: TGTGCCAGCCACTCTCCAAGCAATCAGCCCCAGCATTTT. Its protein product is CASHSPSNQPQHF.

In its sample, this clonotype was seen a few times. The CDR3 DNA reads as TGTGCCAGCAGCCCCGTCCCCCACGAGCAGTACTTC. This codes for CASSPVPHEQYF. This chain links TRBV14 with TRBJ2-7; no definite D call. The ends were cut back, 4 bases at V and 5 bases at J, with 9 bases in the middle. This CDR3 is 12 amino acids long. Germline-derived CDR1 and CDR2 are SGHDN and FVKESK.

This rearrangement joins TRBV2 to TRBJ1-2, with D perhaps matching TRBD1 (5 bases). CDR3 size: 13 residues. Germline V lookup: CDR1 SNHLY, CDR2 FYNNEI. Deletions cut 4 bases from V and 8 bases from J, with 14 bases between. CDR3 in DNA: TGTGCCAGCAGTGTATCCGGGACGGAAGGCTACACCTTC. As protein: CASSVSGTEGYTF.

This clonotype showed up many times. DNA of the CDR3: TGTGCCAGCAGCTTCCGTGGGGAAGAGACCCAGTACTTC. Its translation: CASSFRGEETQYF. The V and J genes are TRBV7-2 and TRBJ2-5; D is undetermined. Trimming removed 3 bases from V and 3 bases from J, with 8 bases in between. This CDR3 contains 13 residues. Germline lookup yields CDR1 SGHTA and CDR2 FQGNSA.

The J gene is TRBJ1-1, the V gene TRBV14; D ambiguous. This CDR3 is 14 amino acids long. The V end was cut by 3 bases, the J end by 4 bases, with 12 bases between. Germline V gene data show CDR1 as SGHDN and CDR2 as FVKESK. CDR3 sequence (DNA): TGTGCCAGCAGCCAGGTCCGGGTAGCCACTGAAGCTTTCTTT. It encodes CASSQVRVATEAFF.

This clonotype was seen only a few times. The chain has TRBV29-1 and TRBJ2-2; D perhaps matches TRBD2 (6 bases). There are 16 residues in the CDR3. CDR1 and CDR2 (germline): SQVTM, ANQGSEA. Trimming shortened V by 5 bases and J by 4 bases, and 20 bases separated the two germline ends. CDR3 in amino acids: CSVQSPGRTSTGELFF. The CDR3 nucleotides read TGCAGCGTTCAATCCCCCGGGAGAACAAGCACCGGGGAGCTGTTTTTT.

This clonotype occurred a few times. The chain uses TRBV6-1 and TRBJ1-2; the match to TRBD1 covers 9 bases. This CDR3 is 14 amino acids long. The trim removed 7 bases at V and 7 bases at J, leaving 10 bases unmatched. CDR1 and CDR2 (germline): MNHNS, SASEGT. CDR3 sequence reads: CASTGTGRSRGYTF. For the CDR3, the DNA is TGTGCCAGCACTGGGACAGGGAGGTCGCGTGGCTACACCTTC.

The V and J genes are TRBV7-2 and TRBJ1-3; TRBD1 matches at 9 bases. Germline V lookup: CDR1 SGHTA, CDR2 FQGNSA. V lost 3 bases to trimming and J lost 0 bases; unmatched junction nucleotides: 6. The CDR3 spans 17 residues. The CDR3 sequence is CASSFYRGRASGNTIYF. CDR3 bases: TGTGCCAGCAGCTTTTACAGGGGGCGGGCCTCTGGAAACACCATATATTTT.

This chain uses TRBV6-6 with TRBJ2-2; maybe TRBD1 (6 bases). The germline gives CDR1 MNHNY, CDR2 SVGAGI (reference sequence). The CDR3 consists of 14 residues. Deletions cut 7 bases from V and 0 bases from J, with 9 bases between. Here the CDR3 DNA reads TGTGCCAGCAACAGGGACGCGAACACCGGGGAGCTGTTTTTT. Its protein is CASNRDANTGELFF.